This T cell receptor (beta chain) came from a study of blood T cell repertoires in COVID-19. Study summary: Whether acute or convalescent, the COVID-19 samples came from the United States, Italy and Spain. The cDNA or gDNA used as material had been derived from T cells, B-cell-depleted T cells, or PBMCs.

The CDR3 runs 16 residues. Germline CDR1 SGHNT, CDR2 YENEEA. V gave up 5 bases and J gave up 4 bases; unmatched junction bases: 8. Source study methods: Cell counts per sample came from amplifying reference gene primers. The repertoire was sequenced with immunoSEQ multiplex PCR; TCRdb's copy has only in-frame clones and lacks some. That table furnishes V, J and clone size, whereas the DNA furnished D and trimming. The profile shows more than 75,000 clones, over 75% of them singletons. The sequence derives from an elderly woman with active or convalescent COVID-19. The source material was peripheral blood. This chain links TRBV11-3 with TRBJ2-2; 9 bases are a match to TRBD1. CDR3 in DNA: TGTGCCAGCAGCGCCGGGACAGGGAAGATCACCGGGGAGCTGTTTTTT. It translates to CASSAGTGKITGELFF. The variable domain in full, with the rest retrieved from reference TRBV11-3 and TRBJ2-2, is EAGVVQSPRYKIIEKKQPVAFWCNPISGHNTLYWYLQNLGQGPELLIRYENEEAVDDSQLPKDRFSAERLKGVDSTLKIQPAELGDSAVYLCASSAGTGKITGELFFGEGSRLTVL.